This is a list of T cell receptor beta chains from one sample in a study of molecular identifiers for immune sequencing clone quantification. TCRdb re-derived calls from the PCR reads in MiXCR, one entry per CDR3 protein. There are about 640,000 distinct CDR3 sequences in the sample; about 20% occur only once, and 0.85% to 0.9% lies in the top ten. Sequencing used naive CD8+ T cells from blood, with Jurkat cell RNA spiked in. Source of these receptors: a human donor in good health. Some libraries in this study had Jurkat cell RNA spiked in. Both conserved end residues are part of each CDR3. The D gene is left open where the match is weak. Clone size, where shown, is once, few, many, or a class for clones that have expanded.

d_call j_call clone_size v_call cdr3_aa cdr3_nt
TRBD1 TRBJ1-5 . TRBV6-2/TRBV6-3 CASSWDSRYYQPQHF TGTGCCAGCAGTTGGGACAGCCGGTACTATCAGCCCCAGCATTTT
TRBD1 TRBJ2-1 . TRBV24-1 CATSDLFGTESNEQFF TGTGCCACCAGTGATTTGTTTGGGACAGAGAGTAATGAGCAGTTCTTC
. TRBJ2-7 many TRBV4-1 CASSQGTLAYEQYF TGCGCCAGCAGCCAAGGGACATTAGCCTACGAGCAGTACTTC
TRBD2 TRBJ2-3 many TRBV20-1 CSAVIAGALDTQYF TGCAGTGCTGTTATAGCGGGAGCTTTAGATACGCAGTATTTT
. TRBJ2-7 many TRBV6-5 CASSYDRDSLTF TGTGCCAGCAGTTACGACAGGGACTCACTTACCTTC
. TRBJ1-5 . TRBV27 CASSLGGFSNQPQRF TGTGCCAGCAGTTTAGGGGGTTTCAGCAATCAGCCCCAGCGTTTT
TRBD1 TRBJ2-7 few TRBV27 CASSLMGRGSSSYEQYF TGTGCCAGCAGTTTAATGGGCAGGGGGTCAAGCTCCTACGAGCAGTACTTC
. TRBJ2-7 . TRBV5-3 CASSLVGQSSYKQYF TGTGCCAGCAGCTTGGTTGGACAGTCCTCCTACAAGCAGTACTTC
TRBD1 TRBJ1-6 many TRBV9 CASSVEDRGWSPLHF TGTGCCAGCAGCGTAGAGGACAGGGGGTGGTCACCCCTCCACTTT
. TRBJ1-6 few TRBV28 CASSLGPGGGGSPLHF TGTGCCAGCAGTTTGGGCCCCGGTGGGGGTGGTTCACCCCTCCACTTT
TRBD2 TRBJ2-7 . TRBV11-2 CAGSLGRGGYEQYF TGTGCCGGCAGCTTAGGGCGGGGGGGCTACGAGCAGTACTTC
. TRBJ2-1 . TRBV4-1 CASSQVSFSGGVFDEQFF TGCGCCAGCAGCCAAGTAAGTTTTTCAGGAGGAGTGTTCGATGAGCAGTTCTTC
. TRBJ2-5 few TRBV7-6 CASSLGSGPQETQYF TGTGCCAGCAGCTTGGGGAGCGGGCCCCAAGAGACCCAGTACTTC
. TRBJ2-3 many TRBV7-2 CASSPRLVGAYGTDTQYF TGTGCCAGCAGCCCCCGTTTGGTAGGGGCCTACGGCACAGATACGCAGTATTTT
. TRBJ2-7 few TRBV7-9 CASSTYDTIYEQYF TGTGCCAGCAGCACCTACGACACAATCTACGAGCAGTACTTC
TRBD2 TRBJ2-3 many TRBV7-3 CASSYGLAGSDTQYF TGTGCCAGCAGCTATGGGTTAGCGGGCTCAGATACGCAGTATTTT
. TRBJ1-1 many TRBV7-6 CASSLESLDPYSEAFF TGTGCCAGCAGCTTGGAAAGCTTAGACCCTTACTCTGAAGCTTTCTTT
TRBD1 TRBJ1-4 . TRBV6-5 CANSSGGTDEKLFF TGTGCCAACAGTTCAGGGGGCACGGATGAAAAACTGTTTTTT
. TRBJ2-1 . TRBV29-1 CSVDDRAGGLYNEQFF TGCAGCGTCGATGACAGGGCGGGGGGACTCTACAATGAGCAGTTCTTC
TRBD2 TRBJ2-5 few TRBV6-2/TRBV6-3 CASSYSGTSGYLGSQETQYF TGTGCCAGCAGTTACTCCGGGACTAGCGGCTACCTAGGATCCCAAGAGACCCAGTACTTC
. TRBJ2-1 many TRBV4-1 CASSPVSIHEQFF TGCGCCAGCAGCCCAGTTAGCATCCATGAGCAGTTCTTC
. TRBJ2-5 many TRBV25-1 CASSDPSSGSYQETQYF TGTGCCAGCAGTGACCCTAGCTCCGGGTCATACCAAGAGACCCAGTACTTC
TRBD2 TRBJ2-1 few TRBV19 CASSIVSLAGNNEQFF TGTGCCAGTAGTATAGTGAGCCTAGCGGGTAACAATGAGCAGTTCTTC
. TRBJ1-2 many TRBV6-5 CASSLGTGYGYTF TGTGCCAGCAGTTTAGGGACGGGCTATGGCTACACCTTC
TRBD1 TRBJ1-1 many TRBV6-5 CASSSHRGRGTEAFF TGTGCCAGCAGTTCCCACAGGGGGCGCGGCACTGAAGCTTTCTTT
. TRBJ1-6 . TRBV28 CASSLPPVVVNNSPLHF TGTGCCAGCAGTTTGCCCCCCGTCGTAGTTAATAATTCACCCCTCCACTTT
TRBD2 TRBJ2-7 many TRBV5-4 CASSIRGGYEQYF TGTGCCAGCAGCATAAGGGGAGGGTACGAGCAGTACTTC
. TRBJ2-3 many TRBV4-1 CASSQAQSSTDTQYF TGCGCCAGCAGCCAGGCCCAGAGCTCCACAGATACGCAGTATTTT
. TRBJ1-1 few TRBV9 CASSVLTAGVAFF TGTGCCAGCAGCGTCCTAACGGCGGGGGTGGCTTTCTTT
. TRBJ2-3 few TRBV20-1 CSGAIVADTQYF TGCAGTGGAGCGATAGTAGCAGATACGCAGTATTTT
. TRBJ1-1 few TRBV4-1 CVSGIGGRDTEAFF TGCGTCAGCGGGATTGGGGGGCGGGACACTGAAGCCTTCTTT
. TRBJ2-2 many TRBV12-3/TRBV12-4 CASSSWTGELFF TGTGCCAGCAGTTCTTGGACCGGGGAGCTGTTTTTT
TRBD2 TRBJ2-1 few TRBV6-5 CASSRAGGPMQFF TGTGCCAGCAGTCGAGCGGGGGGGCCGATGCAGTTCTTC
TRBD2 TRBJ2-1 . TRBV28 CASSRGGSGRGNEQFF TGTGCCAGCAGCCGAGGCGGGAGCGGGAGAGGAAATGAGCAGTTCTTC
TRBD2 TRBJ2-1 few TRBV13 CASSFRGLVGNEQFF TGTGCCAGCAGCTTTAGGGGACTAGTGGGGAATGAGCAGTTCTTC
TRBD2 TRBJ2-7 . TRBV2 CASSNGLAGVALYEQYF TGTGCCAGCAGTAACGGACTAGCGGGAGTTGCCTTGTACGAGCAGTACTTC
TRBD1 TRBJ1-1 many TRBV7-6 CASSYGQGARGTEAFF TGTGCCAGCAGTTACGGACAGGGAGCAAGGGGCACTGAAGCTTTCTTT
. TRBJ2-3 many TRBV7-9 CASSSSVGTDTQYF TGTGCCAGCAGCAGTAGTGTGGGGACAGATACGCAGTATTTT
. TRBJ2-7 many TRBV4-1 CASSHEFRDSRPEQYF TGCGCCAGCAGCCATGAATTCCGGGACTCCCGACCGGAGCAGTACTTC
TRBD2 TRBJ2-3 . TRBV6-5 CASSSEVAGVTDTQYF TGTGCCAGCAGTTCCGAGGTAGCGGGGGTCACAGATACGCAGTATTTT
. TRBJ2-2 . TRBV7-2 CASSSALGGVHTNTGELFF TGTGCCAGCAGCTCAGCGCTAGGAGGGGTCCATACGAACACCGGGGAGCTGTTTTTT
. TRBJ2-4 few TRBV3-1 CASSQAFFPGLAKNIQYF TGTGCCAGCAGCCAAGCTTTTTTCCCAGGACTAGCCAAAAACATTCAGTACTTC
. TRBJ2-4 many TRBV4-3 CASSQDASHIQYF TGCGCCAGCAGCCAAGACGCCAGTCACATTCAGTACTTC
. TRBJ2-1 . TRBV3-1 CASSQPISGDNEQFF TGTGCCAGCAGCCAACCGATTAGCGGAGACAATGAGCAGTTCTTC
. TRBJ2-6 many TRBV3-1 CASSQDTRQAGANVLTF TGTGCCAGCAGCCAAGATACGCGGCAGGCTGGGGCCAACGTCCTGACTTTC
TRBD2 TRBJ2-3 few TRBV28 CASSARGLAGGRTDTQYF TGTGCCAGCAGTGCTAGGGGACTAGCGGGAGGGCGCACAGATACGCAGTATTTT
. TRBJ1-5 many TRBV4-3 CASRADRYSNQPQHF TGCGCCAGCAGGGCCGACAGATATAGCAATCAGCCCCAGCATTTT
. TRBJ2-3 many TRBV7-3 CASSPKTGALMADTQYF TGTGCCAGCAGCCCCAAGACAGGAGCCCTGATGGCAGATACGCAGTATTTT
. TRBJ2-1 . TRBV19 CASSIGVIIGDLDNEQFF TGTGCCAGTAGTATAGGAGTTATTATCGGGGATTTAGACAATGAGCAGTTCTTC